The 30 T cell receptor beta chains presented below share a single source sample, sequenced in a study of T cells in Graves' hyperthyroidism and ophthalmopathy (dated by TCRdb to about 2019). The library was built by means of multiplex PCR. Sequencing instrument: Illumina HiSeq 2000. Amplification of TCR beta CDR3 regions was carried out from RNA transcripts. The first round of RT-PCR for the TCR CDR3 was performed with the HTBI primer set and the Qiagen OneStep RT-PCR kit. Using fastp trimming at Q25 and MiXCR clonotype assembly, TCRdb reanalyzed the public sequencing data and kept in-frame beta chains. Rows matching on CDR3 protein sequence are summarized as one entry with the most common DNA and genes. In this sample the table shows under 350,000 distinct CDR3 sequences, over 15% of which occur a single time. The ten largest clones add up to over 50% of the sample. Sequencing was performed on blood. Source of these receptors: a woman aged 55 to 70 with Graves' ophthalmopathy.

This clonotype has ten or more counts. The chain links TRBV29-1 to TRBJ2-7; D is ambiguous. Germline V gene sequence: CDR1 SQVTM, CDR2 ANQGSEA. The CDR3 runs 13 residues. V dropped 2 bases and J dropped 4 bases, with 12 bases sitting between them. In DNA form, the CDR3 reads TGCAGCGTTGAATGGGTTCCCGGTTACGAGCAGTACTTC. This translates into CSVEWVPGYEQYF.

The V call is TRBV5-1, the J call TRBJ2-3; D gene unclear. Trimming shortened V by 0 bases and J by 1 base, and 9 bases separated the two germline ends. Germline CDR1 is SGHRS and CDR2 is YFSETQ. The CDR3 covers 15 residues. CDR3 in DNA: TGCGCCAGCAGCTTGGCCCCCCGGGGCACAGATACGCAGTATTTT. Translating gives CASSLAPRGTDTQYF. Together with reference TRBV5-1 and TRBJ2-3, the CDR3 gives the full variable domain: KAGVTQTPRYLIKTRGQQVTLSCSPISGHRSVSWYQQTPGQGLQFLFEYFSETQRNKGNFPGRFSGRQFSNSRSEMNVSTLELGDSALYLCASSLAPRGTDTQYFGPGTRLTVL.

About this clonotype: At one boundary the junction diverges from the germline segment, which might be a read error. The rearrangement uses TRBV20-1 and TRBJ1-6, with D maybe TRBD1 (6 bases). The CDR3 length is 14 residues. The germline CDR1 and CDR2 sequences are DFQATT and SNEGSKA (reference sequence). CDR3 DNA: TGCAGTGCTTACCTCCGGGGGCCCAATTCACCCCTCCGCTTT. Its translation: CSAYLRGPNSPLRF.

This clonotype showed up many times. The J gene is TRBJ1-5, the V gene TRBV7-2, with TRBD1 as a possible D gene (5 bases). CDR3 length equals 16 residues. V lost 5 bases, J lost 6 bases, and 20 bases lay in between. CDR1 SGHTA and CDR2 FQGNSA come from the germline V gene. CDR3: CASSPNPGGVGQPQHF. CDR3 in DNA: TGTGCCAGCAGCCCAAATCCTGGAGGGGTTGGTCAGCCCCAGCATTTT. Full variable domain (missing parts from reference TRBV7-2 and TRBJ1-5): GAGVSQSPSNKVTEKGKDVELRCDPISGHTALYWYRQSLGQGLEFLIYFQGNSAPDKSGLPSDRFSAERTGGSVSTLTIQRTQQEDSAVYLCASSPNPGGVGQPQHFGDGTRLSIL.

At least ten counts were recorded for this clonotype. The chain links TRBV20-1 to TRBJ1-2; D possibly corresponds to TRBD1 (5 bases). The CDR3 is 13 residues long. CDR1 is DFQATT, CDR2 SNEGSKA, per germline (reference sequence). V lost 6 bases to trimming and J lost 3 bases, with 14 bases between them. The CDR3 is CSAIEWGDYGYTF. The CDR3 region has the DNA TGCAGTGCGATAGAGTGGGGGGACTATGGCTACACCTTC.

The chain joins TRBV24-1 to TRBJ2-2, with TRBD1 matching over 9 bases. CDR3 size: 16 residues. J lost 6 bases, V lost 2 bases, and 6 bases had no gene match. CDR1 and CDR2 from the germline V gene are KGHDR and SFDVKD. CDR3 sequence reads: CATSDWRQGGPGELFF. The CDR3 DNA reads as TGTGCCACCAGTGATTGGAGACAGGGGGGACCCGGGGAGCTGTTTTTT.

As to this clonotype: A much bigger clone sits one base away, suggesting this may be a read error. The chain employs TRBV5-1 and TRBJ2-7; D remains ambiguous. The DNA matches TRBJ2-1 better at its end, which makes the J call doubtful. CDR3 length: 16 amino acids. The germline gives CDR1 SGHRS, CDR2 YFSETQ. CDR3 region: CASSSKGTTLSYEQFF. The CDR3, as DNA: TGCGCCAGCAGTTCCAAGGGAACTACCCTCTCCTACGAGCAGTTCTTC.

This clonotype was seen only a few times. This chain uses TRBV20-1 with TRBJ2-5, with D possibly matching TRBD2 (5 bases). This CDR3 is built from 13 residues. V gave up 4 bases and J gave up 3 bases, with 12 bases separating them. The germline CDR1 and CDR2 sequences are DFQATT and SNEGSKA (reference sequence). In nucleotides, the CDR3 is TGCAGTGCTACCCGTGAGGGAAAAGAGACCCAGTACTTC. It yields the protein CSATREGKETQYF.

Note on this clonotype: At one of its ends the junction is not consistent with the germline gene, which may arise from a read error. V gene TRBV27 combines with J gene TRBJ2-5, with TRBD1 identical over 12 bases. CDR1 and CDR2 (germline): MNHEY, SMNVEV (reference sequence). This CDR3 has 16 amino acids. Written as DNA, the CDR3 is TGTGCCAGCAGTATCATTTCCGGGACAGGGGGCGCTAGTATGGACTTC. Translated, it gives CASSIISGTGGASMDF.

This clonotype was seen repeatedly, ten times or more. The V call is TRBV7-3, the J call TRBJ2-5, with no clear D. This CDR3 contains 13 residues. Germline CDR1 is SGHTA and CDR2 is FQGTGA. V lost 6 bases and J lost 5, with 13 bases in between. Here the CDR3 DNA reads TGTGCCAGCAGTAAAACCTACGGGGAGACCCAGTACTTC. Translating gives CASSKTYGETQYF. The full variable domain, completed using reference TRBV7-3 and TRBJ2-5, is GAGVSQTPSNKVTEKGKYVELRCDPISGHTALYWYRQSLGQGPEFLIYFQGTGAADDSGLPNDRFFAVRPEGSVSTLKIQRTERGDSAVYLCASSKTYGETQYFGPGTRLLVL.

This clonotype was seen many times. The V gene is TRBV29-1, the J gene TRBJ2-7; 9 nucleotides match TRBD2. The CDR3 loop spans 13 amino acids. The junction had 14 bases not matched to a gene; V was cut back by 7 bases and J by 10 bases. CDR1 is SQVTM and CDR2 is ANQGSEA in the germline V gene. CDR3 amino acids: CSALSGRTESQYF. In DNA, the CDR3 is TGCAGCGCTTTAAGCGGGAGGACTGAGAGTCAGTACTTC.

The chain recombines TRBV6-1 with TRBJ1-1; the match to TRBD1 covers 8 bases. Germline values: CDR1 MNHNS, CDR2 SASEGT. The V gene end was trimmed by 5 bases and the J gene end by 0 bases; junction bases not matched to a gene: 11. This CDR3 has 17 amino acids. CDR3 DNA sequence: TGTGCCAGCAGTTATGGCAGGGGGCAAAATTTGAACACTGAAGCTTTCTTT. Amino acids: CASSYGRGQNLNTEAFF.

J is TRBJ1-3 and V is TRBV12-3 or TRBV12-4; TRBD1 might be the D (6 bases). V dropped 3 bases and J dropped 0 bases, with 12 bases sitting between them. The CDR3 is made up of 16 amino acids. For the CDR3, the DNA is TGTGCCAGCAGTTTTGGGCAGGGGATCTCTGGAAACACCATATATTTT. The encoded protein is CASSFGQGISGNTIYF.

This clonotype was seen a handful of times. The CDR3 region is CASSFSPGTSGRGSGANVLTF. In DNA, the CDR3 is TGTGCCAGCAGTTTCAGTCCGGGGACTAGCGGGAGGGGATCTGGGGCCAACGTCCTGACTTTC. This chain links TRBV27 with TRBJ2-6; 16 bases agree with TRBD2. This CDR3 spans 21 amino acids. The ends lost 3 bases at V and 1 base at J; junction bases unmatched: 9. Germline CDR1 reads MNHEY; CDR2 reads SMNVEV (reference sequence).

The table lists this clonotype with a few counts. The chain has TRBV6-1 and TRBJ1-5, with 11 nucleotides matching TRBD1. Germline V gives CDR1 MNHNS, CDR2 SASEGT. Losses at the gene ends were 5 bases for V and 9 bases for J; bases not matched to a gene: 12. The CDR3 extends over 16 amino acids. The CDR3 coding sequence is TGTGCCAGCAGTTACGCCGGGACAGGGGGACCGGGGCCCCAGCATTTT. Translated: CASSYAGTGGPGPQHF.

This clonotype was counted many times. The chain uses TRBV6-1 and TRBJ1-2; the D is unclear. The CDR3 length is 15 residues. CDR1 and CDR2 from the germline V gene are MNHNS and SASEGT. V was pared by 6 bases and J by 0 bases, with 14 bases between. The CDR3 DNA sequence: TGTGCCAGCAGCCACAGCGGAGCATCTAACTATGGCTACACCTTC. Its protein product is CASSHSGASNYGYTF.

This clonotype came up many times. V gene TRBV20-1 combines with J gene TRBJ2-7, with D maybe TRBD2 (6 bases). Trimming cost V 2 bases and J 2 bases, with 13 bases left between them. CDR1 is DFQATT, CDR2 SNEGSKA, per germline (reference sequence). The CDR3 is made up of 14 amino acids. CDR3 amino acids: CSARSGGGAYEQYF. CDR3 in DNA: TGCAGTGCTAGATCCGGCGGAGGGGCCTACGAGCAGTACTTC.

This clonotype was detected a few times. V and J are TRBV2 and TRBJ1-4; weak D call: TRBD1 (5 bases). Germline CDR1 SNHLY, CDR2 FYNNEI. The CDR3 has 15 amino acids. Trimming left V 6 bases short and J 0 bases short, with 11 bases between. CDR3 residues: CASRWDLATNEKLFF. The CDR3 nucleotides are TGTGCCAGCAGGTGGGACCTTGCAACTAATGAAAAACTGTTTTTT. The variable domain in full, with the rest retrieved from reference TRBV2 and TRBJ1-4, is EPEVTQTPSHQVTQMGQEVILRCVPISNHLYFYWYRQILGQKVEFLVSFYNNEISEKSEIFDDQFSVERPDGSNFTLKIRSTKLEDSAMYFCASRWDLATNEKLFFGSGTQLSVL.

The chain links TRBV5-1 to TRBJ2-1, with D tentatively TRBD1 (6 bases). V was shortened by 2 bases and J by 5 bases, with 11 bases between the two germline ends. CDR3 length: 14 amino acids. Germline V CDR1 and CDR2: SGHRS, YFSETQ. In DNA, the CDR3 is TGCGCCAGCAGCTTAGACAGGCGGAACAATGAGCAGTTCTTC. Translation: CASSLDRRNNEQFF.

This clonotype was detected only once. J is TRBJ2-2 and V is TRBV20-1, with 9 bases lining up with TRBD1. The V and J ends lost 3 bases and 5 bases, in that order; junction bases with no gene match: 4. The length of the CDR3 is 14 residues. Germline assignment: CDR1 DFQATT and CDR2 SNEGSKA (reference sequence). The CDR3 loop reads CSASLDRGTGELFF. Here the CDR3 DNA reads TGCAGTGCTAGCCTGGACAGGGGAACCGGGGAGCTGTTTTTT.

This clonotype was observed at least ten times. The V gene is TRBV30, the J gene TRBJ2-3, with 8 bases aligning to TRBD1. J gave up 4 bases and V 8 bases, and 20 bases lay outside the gene matches. Germline CDR1 and CDR2: GTSNPN and SVGIG (reference sequence). This CDR3 spans 17 amino acids. The CDR3 loop is CAVTRARDRRLADTQYF. Written as DNA, the CDR3 is TGTGCCGTTACGAGGGCCCGGGACAGGCGACTCGCAGATACGCAGTATTTT.

This clonotype was recorded many times. V usage is TRBV6-1 and J usage is TRBJ2-7; 7 bases line up with TRBD1. Germline trimming cut 6 bases from V and 0 bases from J; bases unmatched to any gene: 5. There are 14 residues in the CDR3. Germline CDR1 reads MNHNS; CDR2 reads SASEGT. The CDR3 DNA is TGTGCCAGCAGGGAGGACAGGCCCTCCTACGAGCAGTACTTC. Protein product: CASREDRPSYEQYF.

This clonotype was counted ten times or more. The CDR3 region is CSAGLAGVSGNEQYF. CDR3 sequence (DNA): TGCAGTGCTGGACTAGCGGGAGTAAGTGGGAACGAGCAGTACTTC. The chain is built from TRBV20-1 and TRBJ2-7, with TRBD2 matching 13 bases. CDR1 and CDR2 (germline): DFQATT, SNEGSKA (reference sequence). Unmatched junction bases numbered 9, after V lost 5 bases and J lost 5 bases. The CDR3 runs 15 residues.

This clonotype appeared many times. The chain recombines TRBV3-1 with TRBJ2-1; the D gene is possibly TRBD2 (5 bases). Trimming removed 3 bases at V and 4 bases at J, with 7 bases between. This CDR3 is 13 amino acids long. The germline V gene has CDR1 LGHDT and CDR2 YNNKEL (reference sequence). The CDR3 sequence is CASSQGVYNEQFF. In DNA, the CDR3 is TGTGCCAGCAGCCAGGGAGTATACAATGAGCAGTTCTTC.

This clonotype was counted many times. The V gene is TRBV7-9, the J gene TRBJ1-1, with TRBD1 as a possible D gene (6 bases). Germline CDR1 and CDR2: SEHNR and FQNEAQ (reference sequence). Trimming left V 1 base short and J 1 base short, with 10 bases between. This CDR3 region has 15 residues. CDR3 amino acids: CASSLGGTPNTEAFF. In DNA form, the CDR3 reads TGTGCCAGCAGCTTAGGAGGGACACCGAACACTGAAGCTTTCTTT.

The J gene is TRBJ2-3, the V gene TRBV5-4, with D possibly matching TRBD1 (5 bases). The germline gives CDR1 SGHNT, CDR2 YYREEE (reference sequence). The ends were cut back, 1 base at V and 2 bases at J, with 14 bases in the middle. The CDR3 is made up of 16 amino acids. The CDR3 sequence is CASSLSRVTSTDTQYF. The CDR3 DNA is TGTGCCAGCAGCTTGTCCAGGGTAACTTCCACAGATACGCAGTATTTT.

This clonotype came up many times. CDR3 nucleotides: TGTGCCAGCAGCACCGGGTTCGGGGTATCGATGGAGCAGTACTTC. This codes for CASSTGFGVSMEQYF. The rearrangement joins TRBV6-9 to TRBJ2-7; perhaps TRBD2 as D (5 bases). The CDR3 totals 15 residues. Germline V gene sequence: CDR1 MNHGY, CDR2 SVAAGI. Between the trimmed V and J ends, which lost 6 bases and 7 bases, there was a span of 22 bases.

The chain joins TRBV13 to TRBJ2-1; D not certain. Germline assignment: CDR1 PRHDT and CDR2 FYEKMQ (reference sequence). V was clipped by 0 bases and J by 7 bases, with 7 bases between them. The CDR3 sequence is 13 residues long. This CDR3 is CASSLGVINEQFF. The CDR3, as DNA: TGTGCCAGCAGCTTAGGAGTTATAAATGAGCAGTTCTTC.

V gene TRBV19 combines with J gene TRBJ2-7; TRBD1 aligns across 9 bases. CDR3 size: 15 residues. CDR1 and CDR2 from the germline V gene are LNHDA and SQIVND (reference sequence). Losses at the gene ends were 6 bases for V and 4 bases for J; bases not matched to a gene: 10. The CDR3 reads CASRRAGTGLYEQYF. The CDR3 coding sequence is TGTGCCAGTAGACGAGCCGGGACAGGGTTGTACGAGCAGTACTTC.

The chain carries TRBV6-1 and TRBJ2-5; TRBD1 might be the D (5 bases). Germline lookup yields CDR1 MNHNS and CDR2 SASEGT. Between the trimmed V and J ends, which lost 4 bases and 2 bases, there was a span of 14 bases. CDR3 size: 15 residues. The CDR3 coding sequence is TGTGCCAGCAGTGGAAAGGGTAGGGGACAAGAGACCCAGTACTTC. Its protein is CASSGKGRGQETQYF.